One T cell receptor (beta chain) is described in this entry. The antigen is unknown. This entry comes from a study of CD8 T cells in ankylosing spondylitis. Molecular-barcoded quantitative 5'-RACE produced these TCR beta libraries. Using its own MiXCR run on the 5' RACE reads, TCRdb lists one record per CDR3 protein. Among a few hundred thousand distinct CDR3 sequences, roughly 8% were seen once, and the ten largest hold just over 14%. Findings of the study overall: Typical of ankylosing spondylitis blood, it appeared, was a TCR beta motif of roughly eight highly homologous variants. Disease-linked clones had a CD8+ phenotype and relatively low frequency in peripheral blood. Significant enrichment of disease-linked clones was reported in matched ankylosing spondylitis synovial fluid.

Sequencing was performed on blood, either unsorted or a sorted T cell fraction (not recorded which). The receptor comes from a male donor with ankylosing spondylitis.

This CDR3 is CASSLGQMGEAFF. The CDR3 region has the DNA TGTGCCAGCAGTTTAGGGCAAATGGGAGAAGCTTTCTTT. The V gene is TRBV12-3 or TRBV12-4, the J gene TRBJ1-1; no definite D call. This CDR3 spans 13 amino acids. V was trimmed by 1 base and J by 8 bases, leaving 11 bases between them.